One sample yielded the 30 T cell receptor beta chains listed below, sequenced in a study of blood T cells in healthy people across ages. A second roughly 6 to 11 cycle PCR used barcoded and J-beta primers. Using its own MiXCR run on the 5' RACE reads, TCRdb lists one record per CDR3 protein. The table has about 1,400,000 distinct CDR3 sequences, roughly 40% seen once. Sequenced: blood. The receptor set was obtained from a woman younger than 35 in good health.

The chain recombines TRBV5-1 with TRBJ2-7, with 11 bases that match TRBD2. V lost 7 bases, J lost 6 bases, and 12 bases stayed unmatched. This CDR3 has 15 residues. Germline lookup yields CDR1 SGHRS and CDR2 YFSETQ. The CDR3 nucleotides are TGCGCCAGCTACAGAGGCGGACTAGCGGGTGCCGAGCAGTACTTC. This codes for CASYRGGLAGAEQYF. Full variable domain (missing parts from reference TRBV5-1 and TRBJ2-7): KAGVTQTPRYLIKTRGQQVTLSCSPISGHRSVSWYQQTPGQGLQFLFEYFSETQRNKGNFPGRFSGRQFSNSRSEMNVSTLELGDSALYLCASYRGGLAGAEQYFGPGTRLTVT.

This clonotype was observed a handful of times. The chain carries TRBV29-1 and TRBJ2-3, with D possibly being TRBD1 or TRBD2 (5 bases each). Germline assignment: CDR1 SQVTM and CDR2 ANQGSEA. The CDR3 consists of 12 residues. With 6 bases removed from V and 4 bases from J, the gap between germline ends came to 11 bases. The CDR3 spells CSVGTASDTQYF. For the CDR3, the DNA is TGCAGCGTGGGGACGGCCTCAGATACGCAGTATTTT.

This clonotype was observed once. This chain links TRBV3-1 with TRBJ1-6; 10 nucleotides line up with TRBD1. The CDR3 extends over 16 amino acids. J was trimmed by 7 bases and V by 3 bases; bases with no gene match: 6. Germline lookup yields CDR1 LGHDT and CDR2 YNNKEL (reference sequence). The CDR3 region is CASSHRDRGWNSPLHF. The CDR3 nucleotides are TGTGCCAGCAGCCATAGGGACAGGGGCTGGAATTCACCCCTCCACTTT.

At least ten counts were recorded for this clonotype. This chain connects TRBV4-1 to TRBJ2-3, with D possibly matching TRBD2 (5 bases). V was clipped by 0 bases and J by 5 bases, with 21 bases between them. The germline V gene has CDR1 MGHRA and CDR2 YSYEKL. This CDR3 has 18 amino acids. CDR3 nucleotides: TGCGCCAGCAGCCAAGAATTTTTGGGCCCCACCGAGGGAGATACGCAGTATTTT. Amino acids: CASSQEFLGPTEGDTQYF.

The genes are TRBV5-1 and TRBJ1-5; the D gene is possibly TRBD1 (6 bases). The CDR3 consists of 16 residues. Germline-derived CDR1 and CDR2 are SGHRS and YFSETQ. Deletions cut 0 bases from V and 3 bases from J, with 13 bases between. The CDR3 DNA sequence: TGCGCCAGCAGCTTGGCTCTGACAGGACCCAATCAGCCCCAGCATTTT. The encoded protein is CASSLALTGPNQPQHF. Using reference TRBV5-1 and TRBJ1-5 for the parts outside the CDR3, the full variable domain is KAGVTQTPRYLIKTRGQQVTLSCSPISGHRSVSWYQQTPGQGLQFLFEYFSETQRNKGNFPGRFSGRQFSNSRSEMNVSTLELGDSALYLCASSLALTGPNQPQHFGDGTRLSIL.

There are a few counts of this clonotype. This chain links TRBV3-1 with TRBJ2-7; possibly TRBD2 for D (6 bases). Trimming removed 0 bases at V and 12 bases at J, with 18 bases between. The CDR3 runs to 14 residues. Germline V CDR1 and CDR2: LGHDT, YNNKEL (reference sequence). The DNA for the CDR3 is TGTGCCAGCAGCCAAGATTCCGGCGGGGCCCTAGGGTACTTC. It encodes CASSQDSGGALGYF.

This chain joins TRBV18 and TRBJ2-7; the D call may be TRBD1 or TRBD2 (5 bases each). This CDR3 is built from 15 residues. V lost 0 bases to trimming and J lost 0 bases, with 9 bases between them. Germline lookup yields CDR1 KGHSH and CDR2 LQKENI. The CDR3, as DNA: TGTGCCAGCTCACCACCAGGGACCTACTCCTACGAGCAGTACTTC. As protein: CASSPPGTYSYEQYF. Full variable domain (remainder filled in from reference TRBV18 and TRBJ2-7): NAGVMQNPRHLVRRRGQEARLRCSPMKGHSHVYWYRQLPEEGLKFMVYLQKENIIDESGMPKERFSAEFPKEGPSILRIQQVVRGDSAAYFCASSPPGTYSYEQYFGPGTRLTVT.

The chain links TRBV28 to TRBJ2-5; possible D gene TRBD2, 5 bases. Germline V lookup: CDR1 MDHEN, CDR2 SYDVKM. Deletions cut 1 base from V and 1 base from J, with 13 bases between. The CDR3 is 16 amino acids. CDR3 protein: CASSLLEVTTQETQYF. The CDR3 DNA is TGTGCCAGCAGTTTATTGGAGGTTACTACCCAAGAGACCCAGTACTTC.

The chain links TRBV7-2 to TRBJ2-1; 8 nucleotides agree with TRBD2. Trimming cost V 7 bases and J 10 bases; bases outside gene matches: 12. The CDR3 spans 14 residues. Germline loops: CDR1 SGHTA, CDR2 FQGNSA. The CDR3 coding sequence is TGTGCCAGCATCTCATCGGGGGGGGTATGGGAGCAGTTCTTC. Its translation: CASISSGGVWEQFF.

The rearrangement links TRBV12-3 or TRBV12-4 to TRBJ1-1, with D possibly TRBD1 on 5 matching bases. Trimming shortened V by 6 bases and J by 4 bases, and 12 bases separated the two germline ends. The CDR3 is made up of 13 amino acids. CDR3 sequence (DNA): TGTGCCAGCAGCAGAGACAGACTCACTGAAGCTTTCTTT. Translated, it gives CASSRDRLTEAFF.

The chain carries TRBV28 and TRBJ2-2; the match to TRBD2 covers 7 bases. The CDR3 consists of 17 residues. Germline values: CDR1 MDHEN, CDR2 SYDVKM. Unmatched junction bases numbered 6, after V lost 2 bases and J lost 0 bases. CDR3 amino acids: CASSLGRVATNTGELFF. The CDR3 coding sequence is TGTGCCAGCAGTTTAGGGAGGGTAGCGACGAACACCGGGGAGCTGTTTTTT.

This clonotype is a singleton in its sample. The chain links TRBV14 to TRBJ2-1; TRBD2 agrees at 10 bases. CDR1 is SGHDN, CDR2 FVKESK, per germline. Trimming at V came to 4 bases and at J to 3 bases, leaving 6 bases not matched to a gene. The CDR3 is made up of 16 amino acids. The CDR3 DNA reads TGTGCCAGCAGCCGAGAAGGACTAGCGGTCTACAATGAGCAGTTCTTC. Its translation is CASSREGLAVYNEQFF. Supplemented by reference TRBV14 and TRBJ2-1, the full variable domain reads EAGVTQFPSHSVIEKGQTVTLRCDPISGHDNLYWYRRVMGKEIKFLLHFVKESKQDESGMPNNRFLAERTGGTYSTLKVQPAELEDSGVYFCASSREGLAVYNEQFFGPGTRLTVL.

This clonotype has just a few counts. The chain combines TRBV7-2 with TRBJ2-7; D is unresolved. Trimming stripped 0 bases from V and 0 bases from J, with 12 bases between. The CDR3 runs 16 residues. CDR1 SGHTA and CDR2 FQGNSA come from the germline V gene. The CDR3 loop reads CASSLAGLASSYEQYF. The CDR3 DNA reads TGTGCCAGCAGCTTAGCGGGATTAGCTAGCTCCTACGAGCAGTACTTC.

This clonotype occurred a few times. The V call is TRBV7-2, the J call TRBJ2-3, with 8 bases matching TRBD1. V lost 7 bases and J lost 6; bases outside the gene matches: 12. From germline, CDR1 is SGHTA and CDR2 FQGNSA. The CDR3 has 15 residues. The CDR3 DNA reads as TGTGCCAGCAATTTACCGACAGGGGCAGGGGATACGCAGTATTTT. Translated: CASNLPTGAGDTQYF.

The V call is TRBV15, the J call TRBJ1-1; D perhaps matches TRBD1 (5 bases). The CDR3 is made up of 14 amino acids. V dropped 4 bases and J dropped 4 bases, with 13 bases sitting between them. Germline V gives CDR1 LNHNV, CDR2 YYDKDF (reference sequence). The CDR3 loop reads CATSIRRGGTEAFF. The CDR3 nucleotides are TGTGCCACCAGCATTCGACGGGGGGGCACTGAAGCTTTCTTT. Based on the CDR3 plus reference TRBV15 and TRBJ1-1, the full variable domain is DAMVIQNPRYQVTQFGKPVTLSCSQTLNHNVMYWYQQKSSQAPKLLFHYYDKDFNNEADTPDNFQSRRPNTSFCFLDIRSPGLGDTAMYLCATSIRRGGTEAFFGQGTRLTVV.

Only a few counts were recorded for this clonotype. This rearrangement joins TRBV5-1 to TRBJ2-3; the match to TRBD2 covers 8 bases. Trimming at V came to 4 bases and at J to 4 bases, leaving 8 bases not matched to a gene. The CDR3 has 15 amino acids. CDR1 SGHRS and CDR2 YFSETQ come from the germline V gene. The CDR3 protein is CASSLSGGNADTQYF. The CDR3 DNA follows: TGCGCCAGCAGCCTGAGCGGGGGCAATGCAGATACGCAGTATTTT.

This clonotype was seen more than once but under ten times. V is TRBV20-1 and J is TRBJ2-3; no firm D call. V was shortened by 1 base and J by 2 bases, with 7 bases between the two germline ends. CDR3 length: 13 amino acids. CDR1 and CDR2 from the germline V gene are DFQATT and SNEGSKA (reference sequence). DNA of the CDR3: TGCAGTGCTAGAGTCCAACTCACAGATACGCAGTATTTT. Its protein is CSARVQLTDTQYF.

The chain employs TRBV25-1 and TRBJ2-2; D may be TRBD1 (6 bases). CDR1 MGHDK and CDR2 SYGVNS come from the germline V gene. V shed 5 bases and J shed 14 bases, with 15 bases lying between them. This CDR3 comprises 12 residues. The DNA for the CDR3 is TGTGCCAGCAGTTTGCAGGGGTCGCTTCTGTTTTTT. It translates to CASSLQGSLLFF.

This clonotype has just one count. This sequence joins TRBV6-2 or TRBV6-3 and TRBJ2-1; unclear D gene. The CDR3 covers 16 residues. The V end was cut by 6 bases, the J end by 5 bases, with 20 bases between. CDR1 and CDR2 (germline): MNHEY, SVGEGT. CDR3 protein: CASSRHRAPAHNEQFF. The CDR3 DNA reads as TGTGCCAGCAGCCGTCATCGGGCCCCGGCCCACAATGAGCAGTTCTTC.

This rearrangement joins TRBV20-1 to TRBJ2-1, with 8 bases matching TRBD2. The CDR3 has 15 amino acids. Germline V lookup: CDR1 DFQATT, CDR2 SNEGSKA (reference sequence). V was pared by 5 bases and J by 4 bases, with 10 bases of the junction left unmatched. CDR3 coding DNA: TGCAGTGCTGTGACCGGGACTAGACGGTACAATGAGCAGTTCTTC. This codes for CSAVTGTRRYNEQFF.

The J gene is TRBJ1-1, the V gene TRBV6-5; TRBD1 aligns across 7 bases. The J segment lost 0 bases and the V segment lost 4 bases, leaving 14 bases of the junction unmatched. The CDR3 has 18 residues. Germline CDR1 MNHEY, CDR2 SVGAGI. The DNA of the CDR3 is TGTGCCAGCAGTTCCTTGACGGACAGGATGTGGTTGAACACTGAAGCTTTCTTT. Translated, it gives CASSSLTDRMWLNTEAFF.

The rearrangement links TRBV3-1 to TRBJ2-1; TRBD2 matches at 11 bases. Germline V gene lookup returns CDR1 LGHDT and CDR2 YNNKEL (reference sequence). The CDR3 extends over 18 amino acids. Unmatched junction bases numbered 12, after V lost 6 bases and J lost 2 bases. Here the CDR3 reads CASRQLAGGPTAYNEQFF. CDR3 coding DNA: TGTGCCAGCAGGCAGCTAGCGGGGGGACCCACCGCCTACAATGAGCAGTTCTTC.

This clonotype came up many times. The rearrangement joins TRBV20-1 to TRBJ2-5; 10 bases match TRBD1. Germline CDR1 reads DFQATT; CDR2 reads SNEGSKA (reference sequence). The CDR3 covers 19 residues. Trimming took 1 base from V and 1 from J; bases not matched to a gene: 15. CDR3 sequence (DNA): TGCAGTGCTAGAGGGGAGAGGGACAGGGGAGTGGGACCCCAAGAGACCCAGTACTTC. This gives the protein CSARGERDRGVGPQETQYF.

The chain employs TRBV14 and TRBJ2-1, with TRBD1 as a possible D gene (6 bases). Trimming cost V 6 bases and J 12 bases, with 21 bases left between them. The CDR3 is 14 amino acids. From germline, CDR1 is SGHDN and CDR2 FVKESK. The CDR3 coding sequence is TGTGCCAGCAGACCAACCGGGGCAGGACAGATGCAGTTCTTC. Its protein product is CASRPTGAGQMQFF.

This clonotype showed up just a few times. The J gene is TRBJ1-2, the V gene TRBV29-1, with D hard to call. The CDR3 covers 15 residues. Germline V gene data show CDR1 as SQVTM and CDR2 as ANQGSEA. Trimming left V 0 bases short and J 0 bases short, with 11 bases between. The CDR3 sequence: CSVEDRASPNYGYTF. Here the CDR3 DNA reads TGCAGCGTTGAAGATCGAGCGAGTCCTAACTATGGCTACACCTTC.

This rearrangement joins TRBV2 to TRBJ2-7; 13 bases map to TRBD2. J gave up 2 bases and V 9 bases, and 22 bases lay outside the gene matches. Germline CDR1 is SNHLY and CDR2 is FYNNEI. The CDR3 totals 20 residues. The CDR3 DNA follows: TGTGCCAGTCGACAGGCAGCTAGGACTAGCGGGAGAAAGGGCACCTACGAGCAGTACTTC. Its protein is CASRQAARTSGRKGTYEQYF.

This clonotype was counted between two and nine times. The V and J genes are TRBV19 and TRBJ2-5; 10 bases line up with TRBD1. The J call is doubtful: the DNA matches TRBJ2-7 better. The CDR3 is 13 amino acids. CDR1 and CDR2 (germline): LNHDA, SQIVND (reference sequence). The DNA of the CDR3 is TGTGCCAGTAGTACCGGGACAGGGGTCGAGCAGTACTTC. Its protein product is CASSTGTGVEQYF.

The rearrangement links TRBV5-1 to TRBJ1-1; D ambiguous. Trimming removed 0 bases from V and 3 bases from J, with 9 bases in between. This CDR3 has 14 residues. Germline V gene sequence: CDR1 SGHRS, CDR2 YFSETQ. In DNA form, the CDR3 reads TGCGCCAGCAGCTTGGAACAGATTCACACTGAAGCTTTCTTT. Protein: CASSLEQIHTEAFF.

V gene TRBV20-1 combines with J gene TRBJ1-5, with TRBD1 matching 8 bases. CDR1 and CDR2 (germline): DFQATT, SNEGSKA (reference sequence). This CDR3 region has 15 residues. V lost 4 bases, J lost 1 base, and 6 bases stayed unmatched. CDR3 DNA sequence: TGCAGTGCTAAATCGAGACAGGGGAGCAATCAGCCCCAGCATTTT. Residues: CSAKSRQGSNQPQHF.

The V gene is TRBV30, the J gene TRBJ1-2, with D possibly being TRBD1 (6 bases). This CDR3 spans 12 amino acids. With 0 bases removed from V and 8 bases from J, the gap between germline ends came to 10 bases. CDR1 is GTSNPN and CDR2 is SVGIG in the germline V gene (reference sequence). The CDR3 is CAWSVGQWGYTF. In nucleotides, the CDR3 is TGTGCCTGGAGTGTGGGACAATGGGGCTACACCTTC.